Listed below are T cell receptor beta chains from one sample, sequenced in a study of T-cell reconstitution after alpha-beta-depleted transplantation in children. MiXCR, run by TCRdb on the PCR reads, gives a single entry per CDR3 protein. The profile shows roughly 120,000 distinct CDR3 sequences, 23% of them singletons. Specimen: PBMCs, mostly from graft donor cells, collected 180 days after TCRalphabeta/CD19-depleted stem cell transplant. The receptors come from a male patient under 10 years old who had a stem cell transplant for chronic granulomatous disease, so the T cells may come from the graft donor. CDR3s include the opening cysteine and the closing phenylalanine or tryptophan. Fields, in order: clone size, D gene, V gene, J gene, CDR3 DNA, CDR3 protein. A D gene is named only where the DNA matches it firmly. Clone size appears in some rows only: once, few, many, or a class for an expanded clone.

-	-	TRBV5-1	TRBJ2-5	TGCGCCAGCAGCTTGGGCCAGGGGATCCAAGAGACCCAGTACTTC	CASSLGQGIQETQYF
many	TRBD2	TRBV20-1	TRBJ2-7	TGCAGTGCCAGCTCAGCACTAGCGGGAATCTACGAGCAGTACTTC	CSASSALAGIYEQYF
many	-	TRBV10-3	TRBJ2-1	TGTGCCATCAGTGACATGGCTAGCCTCCAGTTCTTC	CAISDMASLQFF
-	-	TRBV4-1	TRBJ1-5	TGCGCCAGCAGCCAAGCGGGGGCGGCTCAGCCCCAGCATTTT	CASSQAGAAQPQHF
few	-	TRBV2	TRBJ2-1	TGTGCCAGCAGTGCCGCGGCAAGCTCCTACAATGAGCAGTTCTTC	CASSAAASSYNEQFF
-	-	TRBV7-7	TRBJ2-3	TGTGCTAGCAGCTCGTCGGGACTCCGAGGGGATACGCAGTATTTT	CASSSSGLRGDTQYF
-	-	TRBV20-1	TRBJ1-1	TGCAGTGCTAGATCCGGGGGGATGAACACTGAAGCTTTCTTT	CSARSGGMNTEAFF
few	-	TRBV7-2	TRBJ2-5	TGTGCCAGCAGCACGACCGTAGCGGAAGAGACCCAGTACTTC	CASSTTVAEETQYF
-	TRBD1	TRBV5-6	TRBJ1-6	TGTGCCAGCGACCCGGGACAGGTCGTTTCACCCCTCCACTTT	CASDPGQVVSPLHF
many	TRBD2	TRBV6-1	TRBJ2-7	TGTGCCAGCAGGAGCCTAGCGGGACAATCGTACGAGCAGTACTTC	CASRSLAGQSYEQYF
many	TRBD1	TRBV6-4	TRBJ2-4	TGTGCCAGCAGTGACTCGTTTGACAGGGGGCGCAGGAACATTCAGTACTTC	CASSDSFDRGRRNIQYF
-	-	TRBV20-1	TRBJ1-5	TGCAGTGCTAGTCCGGGGGGTGGCAATCAGCCCCAGCATTTT	CSASPGGGNQPQHF
many	-	TRBV27	TRBJ2-7	TGTGCCAGCAGTTTAGGGCCGGGAGAGCAGTACTTC	CASSLGPGEQYF
few	-	TRBV12-3/TRBV12-4	TRBJ2-1	TGTGCCAGCAGTTTAGGTGGATCTGAGCAGTTCTTC	CASSLGGSEQFF
many	TRBD1	TRBV3-1	TRBJ2-5	TGTGCCAGCAGCCAAGATCGAACAGGGGGAATCCAAGAGACCCAGTACTTC	CASSQDRTGGIQETQYF
-	TRBD1	TRBV20-1	TRBJ2-3	TGCAGTGCTATCCGGGACAGGGGGGCAGATACGCAGTATTTT	CSAIRDRGADTQYF
few	-	TRBV7-6	TRBJ2-3	TGTGCCAGCAGCCCAAATGGCCCCACAGATACGCAGTATTTT	CASSPNGPTDTQYF
-	TRBD1	TRBV30	TRBJ1-5	TGTGCCTGGAGTCGACAGGGTGGCAATCAGCCCCAGCATTTT	CAWSRQGGNQPQHF